Each of the 30 T cell receptor beta chains below was sequenced from the same sample in a study of blood T cells in healthy people across ages. A second PCR, run for roughly 7 to 11 cycles, used a sample-barcoded 5' primer plus a J-beta primer mix. Each CDR3 protein is one row after TCRdb ran MiXCR on the 5' RACE reads. The sample consists of 600,000 to 800,000 distinct CDR3 sequences, 21% of them appearing once. The sequencing sample was made of blood. These receptors were taken from a man between 65 and 85 years old in good health.

This clonotype came up a few times. The DNA for the CDR3 is TGTGCCAGCAGCAAATCCCGGGGCACTGAAGCTTTCTTT. The encoded protein is CASSKSRGTEAFF. This chain connects TRBV7-9 to TRBJ1-1; D ambiguous. Trimming cost V 5 bases and J 4 bases, with 11 bases left between them. The CDR3 runs 13 residues. Germline CDR1 reads SEHNR; CDR2 reads FQNEAQ (reference sequence).

This clonotype has a count of ten or more. The chain carries TRBV5-1 and TRBJ1-4, with D possibly being TRBD1 (5 bases). Germline loops: CDR1 SGHRS, CDR2 YFSETQ. Deletions cut 3 bases from V and 4 bases from J, with 16 bases between. The CDR3 consists of 16 residues. This CDR3 reads CASSWGSAQINEKLFF. The CDR3 bases are TGCGCCAGCAGCTGGGGGTCGGCACAGATTAATGAAAAACTGTTTTTT. The complete variable domain, with remaining parts taken from reference TRBV5-1 and TRBJ1-4, reads KAGVTQTPRYLIKTRGQQVTLSCSPISGHRSVSWYQQTPGQGLQFLFEYFSETQRNKGNFPGRFSGRQFSNSRSEMNVSTLELGDSALYLCASSWGSAQINEKLFFGSGTQLSVL.

The V gene is TRBV5-1, the J gene TRBJ2-7; 11 positions agree with TRBD2. The trim removed 5 bases at V and 6 bases at J, leaving 7 bases unmatched. The CDR3 is made up of 14 amino acids. Germline-derived CDR1 and CDR2 are SGHRS and YFSETQ. The CDR3 DNA follows: TGCGCCAGCAGATCCACTAGCGGGAGTCTCGAGCAGTACTTC. Protein sequence: CASRSTSGSLEQYF. Supplemented by reference TRBV5-1 and TRBJ2-7, the full variable domain reads KAGVTQTPRYLIKTRGQQVTLSCSPISGHRSVSWYQQTPGQGLQFLFEYFSETQRNKGNFPGRFSGRQFSNSRSEMNVSTLELGDSALYLCASRSTSGSLEQYFGPGTRLTVT.

This clonotype was observed many times. This rearrangement joins TRBV28 to TRBJ2-5, with D unclear. The CDR3 consists of 15 residues. Germline loops: CDR1 MDHEN, CDR2 SYDVKM. V was cut by 6 bases and J by 2 bases, with 16 bases left in between. The DNA for the CDR3 is TGTGCCAGCAGCCGGACCTCTGGATTACAAGAGACCCAGTACTTC. Translating it yields CASSRTSGLQETQYF.

This clonotype was counted a few times. The chain has TRBV28 and TRBJ1-5, with 10 nucleotides matching TRBD1. V lost 2 bases to trimming and J lost 11 bases; unmatched junction nucleotides: 9. Germline V gene data show CDR1 as MDHEN and CDR2 as SYDVKM. The CDR3 length is 15 residues. The CDR3 sequence is CASSLPDRGGRAQHF. CDR3 bases: TGTGCCAGCAGTTTACCGGACAGGGGGGGTCGAGCCCAGCATTTT.

This chain uses TRBV7-2 with TRBJ2-7; 8 positions match TRBD1. With V trimmed by 1 base and J by 9 bases, 2 bases remained unmatched. The CDR3 totals 12 residues. The germline V gene has CDR1 SGHTA and CDR2 FQGNSA. CDR3 sequence reads: CASSLGTGLQYF. Here the CDR3 DNA reads TGTGCCAGCAGCTTAGGGACAGGGCTGCAGTACTTC.

The genes are TRBV6-2 or TRBV6-3 and TRBJ2-1, with D tentatively TRBD2 (5 bases). The assigned J gene may be wrong: the sequence end matches TRBJ2-7 better. The length of the CDR3 is 14 residues. Per the germline V gene, CDR1 is MNHEY and CDR2 is SVGEGT. The CDR3 region is CASRTGGSIYEQYF. CDR3 sequence (DNA): TGTGCCAGCAGGACGGGCGGGTCGATCTACGAGCAGTACTTC.

The V gene is TRBV27, the J gene TRBJ2-7; 8 nucleotides agree with TRBD1. CDR3 length: 14 residues. The junction had 10 bases not matched to a gene; V was cut back by 8 bases and J by 4 bases. Per the germline V gene, CDR1 is MNHEY and CDR2 is SMNVEV (reference sequence). In DNA form, the CDR3 reads TGTGCCAGCGGCGCCGGACAGGGTTGGTACGAGCAGTACTTC. Its protein product is CASGAGQGWYEQYF.

The V call is TRBV5-1, the J call TRBJ1-4, with TRBD1 matching over 7 bases. Losses at the gene ends were 4 bases for V and 2 bases for J; bases not matched to a gene: 11. CDR1 SGHRS and CDR2 YFSETQ come from the germline V gene. The CDR3 has 17 residues. The CDR3 bases are TGCGCCAGCAGCCCGGCTTGGGGGGGACAGACTAATGAAAAACTGTTTTTT. This gives the protein CASSPAWGGQTNEKLFF.

V usage is TRBV7-2 and J usage is TRBJ2-3; D gene unclear. The CDR3 loop spans 15 amino acids. Looked up from germline, CDR1 is SGHTA and CDR2 is FQGNSA. V was trimmed by 1 base and J by 0 bases, leaving 8 bases between them. The chain's CDR3 is CASSLVYRSTDTQYF. The CDR3 nucleotides read TGTGCCAGCAGCTTAGTGTATCGTAGCACAGATACGCAGTATTTT.

This chain joins TRBV12-3 or TRBV12-4 and TRBJ2-1, with 9 bases aligning to TRBD2. Trimming cost V 1 base and J 3 bases; bases outside gene matches: 4. The CDR3 totals 16 residues. In nucleotides, the CDR3 is TGTGCCAGCAGTTTAGTTGCGGGAGGGGACTACAATGAGCAGTTCTTC. The encoded protein is CASSLVAGGDYNEQFF.

This clonotype was counted between two and nine times. The rearrangement uses TRBV5-6 and TRBJ2-1; TRBD1 matches 8 bases. The J call may be wrong; the DNA end is better matched by TRBJ2-7. There are 15 residues in the CDR3. Germline CDR1 and CDR2: SGHDT and YYEEEE. The CDR3 sequence is CASSHGQGTYNEQYF. The CDR3 DNA follows: TGTGCCAGCAGCCACGGACAGGGCACCTACAATGAGCAGTACTTC.

This chain connects TRBV4-1 to TRBJ2-1; D is unresolved. V lost 0 bases and J 4 bases, leaving 10 bases between the germline ends. Germline CDR1 MGHRA, CDR2 YSYEKL. The CDR3 covers 15 residues. CDR3 bases: TGCGCCAGCAGCCAAGATAAGTGGAATTACAATGAGCAGTTCTTC. The encoded protein is CASSQDKWNYNEQFF.

Written as DNA, the CDR3 is TGTGCCAGCAGTTACTCCGACAACTCCTACGAGCAGTACTTC. Translated, it gives CASSYSDNSYEQYF. The genes are TRBV6-2 or TRBV6-3 and TRBJ2-7; D remains unclear. The CDR3 is made up of 14 amino acids. Germline lookup yields CDR1 MNHEY and CDR2 SVGEGT. Trimming shortened V by 0 bases and J by 0 bases, and 6 bases separated the two germline ends.

The chain carries TRBV12-3 or TRBV12-4 and TRBJ2-3; TRBD1 agrees at 10 bases. CDR3 length: 12 amino acids. Trimming cost V 6 bases and J 11 bases; bases outside gene matches: 5. Written as DNA, the CDR3 is TGTGCCAGCAGCCGGGACAGGGGTTGGCAGTATTTT. It specifies CASSRDRGWQYF.

This chain uses TRBV29-1 with TRBJ1-2, with D tentatively TRBD1 (5 bases). The V and J ends lost 3 bases and 3 bases respectively, with 14 bases between them. The germline V gene has CDR1 SQVTM and CDR2 ANQGSEA. The CDR3 contains 14 residues. CDR3 region: CSVDLGRVDYGYTF. The CDR3 region has the DNA TGCAGCGTTGACTTAGGCAGGGTGGACTATGGCTACACCTTC.

This clonotype has more than one count but fewer than ten. This sequence joins TRBV29-1 and TRBJ1-5, with 8 positions matching TRBD1. After removal of 5 bases from V and 5 bases from J, the junction contained 8 bases not matched to a gene. Looked up from germline, CDR1 is SQVTM and CDR2 is ANQGSEA. The CDR3 sequence is 14 residues long. CDR3 protein: CSVSTGGVDQPQHF. CDR3 in DNA: TGCAGCGTTTCTACAGGGGGAGTCGATCAGCCCCAGCATTTT.

V usage is TRBV6-2 or TRBV6-3 and J usage is TRBJ2-3; 8 bases align to TRBD1. The CDR3 runs 14 residues. Germline-derived CDR1 and CDR2 are MNHEY and SVGEGT. Losses at the gene ends were 5 bases for V and 9 bases for J; bases not matched to a gene: 10. The CDR3 here is CASSTRTGLSTQYF. As DNA, the CDR3 is TGTGCCAGCAGTACCCGGACAGGGCTCAGCACGCAGTATTTT.

This clonotype was recorded a few times. The chain couples TRBV3-1 to TRBJ2-3, with 7 positions matching TRBD2. Trimming cost V 2 bases and J 6 bases; bases outside gene matches: 2. Per germline, CDR1 LGHDT and CDR2 YNNKEL (reference sequence). The CDR3 is 13 amino acids. The DNA for the CDR3 is TGTGCCAGCAGCCAACTTAGCGGGGATACGCAGTATTTT. The encoded protein is CASSQLSGDTQYF.

A few counts support this clonotype. The genes are TRBV15 and TRBJ2-5; D may be TRBD2 (5 bases). CDR3 length: 14 residues. Germline CDR1 reads LNHNV; CDR2 reads YYDKDF (reference sequence). V was clipped by 5 bases and J by 5 bases, with 15 bases between them. The CDR3 region is CATSGVSSGETQYF. CDR3 sequence (DNA): TGTGCCACCAGCGGAGTATCCTCGGGGGAGACCCAGTACTTC.

V usage is TRBV7-6 and J usage is TRBJ1-4; D gene uncertain. The CDR3 is made up of 12 amino acids. Germline assignment: CDR1 SGHVS and CDR2 FNYEAQ. Trimming stripped 5 bases from V and 11 bases from J, with 12 bases between. CDR3 sequence: CASSTPVGKLFF. CDR3 DNA sequence: TGTGCCAGCAGCACCCCCGTTGGCAAACTGTTTTTT.

This clonotype was observed a handful of times. The J gene is TRBJ2-1, the V gene TRBV6-6, with 7 bases that match TRBD2. V shed 4 bases, J shed 3 bases, and the junction held 6 bases outside the gene matches. This CDR3 comprises 15 residues. Germline lookup yields CDR1 MNHNY and CDR2 SVGAGI (reference sequence). The CDR3 region has the DNA TGTGCCAGCAGTTTCTCTAGCGGACTCTACAATGAGCAGTTCTTC. Translating it yields CASSFSSGLYNEQFF.

J is TRBJ1-4 and V is TRBV18, with D unresolved. This CDR3 spans 12 amino acids. Trimming shortened V by 4 bases and J by 6 bases, and 6 bases separated the two germline ends. Germline CDR1 and CDR2: KGHSH and LQKENI. Here the CDR3 reads CASSLIDEKLFF. In DNA, the CDR3 is TGTGCCAGCTCACTTATCGATGAAAAACTGTTTTTT.

This chain connects TRBV6-1 to TRBJ2-7, with 10 bases lining up with TRBD2. Trimming took 6 bases from V and 7 from J; bases not matched to a gene: 18. This CDR3 contains 17 residues. The germline V gene encodes CDR1 MNHNS and CDR2 SASEGT. The CDR3 loop reads CASRGGWLAGAKGEQYF. In DNA, the CDR3 is TGTGCCAGCAGGGGGGGGTGGCTAGCGGGAGCCAAAGGAGAGCAGTACTTC.

Only a few counts were recorded for this clonotype. The V call is TRBV2, the J call TRBJ2-1; TRBD1 matches at 7 bases. Trimming at V came to 7 bases and at J to 4 bases, leaving 7 bases not matched to a gene. The CDR3 length is 14 residues. Germline V lookup: CDR1 SNHLY, CDR2 FYNNEI. The CDR3 protein is CASTIEDRYNEQFF. Here the CDR3 DNA reads TGTGCCAGCACCATAGAGGACAGGTACAATGAGCAGTTCTTC.

In this sample, this clonotype turned up a few times. CDR3 residues: CSAGTGTDTQYF. The DNA of the CDR3 is TGCAGTGCGGGGACAGGGACAGATACGCAGTATTTT. The V call is TRBV20-1, the J call TRBJ2-3, with TRBD1 matching over 9 bases. The CDR3 covers 12 residues. Germline V gives CDR1 DFQATT, CDR2 SNEGSKA (reference sequence). The V gene end was trimmed by 6 bases and the J gene end by 3 bases; junction bases not matched to a gene: 1.

V usage is TRBV5-1 and J usage is TRBJ2-7; 7 bases align to TRBD1. Germline V CDR1 and CDR2: SGHRS, YFSETQ. The ends lost 0 bases at V and 3 bases at J; junction bases unmatched: 3. The CDR3 is made up of 14 amino acids. The CDR3 nucleotides are TGCGCCAGCAGCTTGGGGACAGGTCACTACGAGCAGTACTTC. Protein product: CASSLGTGHYEQYF.

This clonotype has at least ten counts. The chain links TRBV15 to TRBJ2-3; 10 nucleotides agree with TRBD2. With 3 bases clipped from V and 0 bases from J, the junction kept 3 bases outside the gene matches. CDR1 is LNHNV, CDR2 YYDKDF, per germline (reference sequence). This CDR3 comprises 16 residues. The CDR3: CATSSGLAVSTDTQYF. CDR3 coding DNA: TGTGCCACCAGCAGCGGACTAGCGGTTAGCACAGATACGCAGTATTTT.

This clonotype was seen a handful of times. The chain carries TRBV29-1 and TRBJ1-5; D not resolved. V dropped 0 bases and J dropped 6 bases, with 9 bases sitting between them. The CDR3 has 13 amino acids. Germline CDR1 reads SQVTM; CDR2 reads ANQGSEA. The CDR3 region has the DNA TGCAGCGTTGAAGATACTTTGGGTCAGCCCCAGCATTTT. It is translated as CSVEDTLGQPQHF. Variable domain in full (rest from reference TRBV29-1 and TRBJ1-5): SAVISQKPSRDICQRGTSLTIQCQVDSQVTMMFWYRQQPGQSLTLIATANQGSEATYESGFVIDKFPISRPNLTFSTLTVSNMSPEDSSIYLCSVEDTLGQPQHFGDGTRLSIL.

The chain combines TRBV28 with TRBJ2-5; 11 bases are shared with TRBD2. TRBJ2-1 explains the end of the DNA better; the J call may be wrong. The germline V gene has CDR1 MDHEN and CDR2 SYDVKM. This CDR3 has 19 amino acids. CDR3 sequence reads: CASSQDRPLAGVSYNEQFF. The CDR3 region has the DNA TGTGCCAGCAGTCAAGACCGACCACTAGCGGGAGTCTCCTACAATGAGCAGTTCTTC.